This T cell receptor beta chain is drawn from a study of lymphopenia after photon versus proton radiotherapy. Overall study results and limits: Photon-treated patients lost naive T cells and TCR diversity; proton-treated stayed stable. A bigger post-nadir fall in TCR diversity correlated inversely with survival time in deceased patients. Only patients who died were analyzed for survival; proton advantage is unproven.

On this clone: The antigen remains unidentified.

Libraries were prepared by immunoSEQ multiplex PCR; TCRdb keeps only in-frame clonotypes and omits some of them. The sample contains approximately 71,000 clones, just over 90% of which appear only once. The ends lost 6 bases at V and 5 bases at J; junction bases unmatched: 8. The CDR3 has 15 residues. CDR1 is KGHSH and CDR2 is LQKENI in the germline V gene. This sequence originates from a woman aged 70-85 years with pancreatic cancer. This chain joins TRBV18 and TRBJ2-2; TRBD1 agrees at 8 bases. The sample in question was peripheral blood, obtained from a patient treated with photon-based radiotherapy. The DNA of the CDR3 is TGTGCCAGCTCGACCGGGACAGGTGGAACCGGGGAGCTGTTTTTT. Its translation is CASSTGTGGTGELFF.